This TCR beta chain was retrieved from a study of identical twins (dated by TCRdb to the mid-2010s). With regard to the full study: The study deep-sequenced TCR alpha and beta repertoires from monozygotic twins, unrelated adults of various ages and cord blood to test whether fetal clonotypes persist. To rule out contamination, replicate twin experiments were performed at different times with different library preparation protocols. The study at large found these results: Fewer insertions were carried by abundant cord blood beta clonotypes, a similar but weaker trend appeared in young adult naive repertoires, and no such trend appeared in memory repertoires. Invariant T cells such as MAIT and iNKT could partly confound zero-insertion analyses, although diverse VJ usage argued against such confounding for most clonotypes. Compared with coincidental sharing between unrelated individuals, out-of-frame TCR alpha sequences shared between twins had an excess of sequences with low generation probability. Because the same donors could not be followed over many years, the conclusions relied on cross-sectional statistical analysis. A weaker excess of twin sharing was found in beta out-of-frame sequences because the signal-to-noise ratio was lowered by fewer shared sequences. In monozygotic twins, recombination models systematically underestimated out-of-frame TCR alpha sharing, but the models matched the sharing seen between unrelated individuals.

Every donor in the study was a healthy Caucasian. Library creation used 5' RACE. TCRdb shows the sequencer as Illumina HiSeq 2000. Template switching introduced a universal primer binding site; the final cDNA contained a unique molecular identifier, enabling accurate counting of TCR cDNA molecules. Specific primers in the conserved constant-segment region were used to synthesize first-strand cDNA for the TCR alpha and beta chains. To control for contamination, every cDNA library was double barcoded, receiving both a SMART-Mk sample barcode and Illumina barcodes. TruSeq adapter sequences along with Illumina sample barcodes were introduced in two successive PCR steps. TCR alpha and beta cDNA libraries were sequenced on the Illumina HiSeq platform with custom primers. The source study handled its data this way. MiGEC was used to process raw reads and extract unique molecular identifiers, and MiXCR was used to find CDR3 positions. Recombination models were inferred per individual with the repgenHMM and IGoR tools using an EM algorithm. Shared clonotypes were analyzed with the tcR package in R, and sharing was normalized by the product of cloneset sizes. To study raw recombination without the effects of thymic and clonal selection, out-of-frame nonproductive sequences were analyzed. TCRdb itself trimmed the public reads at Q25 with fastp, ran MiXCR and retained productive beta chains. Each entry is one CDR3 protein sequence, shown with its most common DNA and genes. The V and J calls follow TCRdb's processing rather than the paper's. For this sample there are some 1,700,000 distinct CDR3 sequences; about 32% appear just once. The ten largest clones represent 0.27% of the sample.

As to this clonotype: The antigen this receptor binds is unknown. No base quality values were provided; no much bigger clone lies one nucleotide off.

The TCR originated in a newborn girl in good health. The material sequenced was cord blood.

The CDR3 loop reads CSARAGNSINQPQHF. The DNA sequence is given as TGCAGTGCTAGGGCGGGAAACTCGATAAATCAGCCCCAGCATTTT. The chain is made from TRBV20-1 and TRBJ1-5; no D segment can be confidently identified. From the cysteine up to the phenylalanine, the CDR3 has a length of 15 residues. CDR3 DNA only is kept here, 45 bases in frame from base 1. The junction carries 16 bases between V and J, which are trimmed by 3 bases and 4 bases respectively. The germline V gene (reference sequence) specifies DFQATT as CDR1 and SNEGSKA as CDR2.